Presented here are 30 T cell receptor beta chains from one specimen sequenced in a study of CD8 T cells in ankylosing spondylitis. One entry per CDR3 protein results from TCRdb running MiXCR on the 5' RACE reads. Among 250,000 or so distinct CDR3 sequences listed, about 18% were seen once. Sequenced material: blood, either unsorted or a sorted T cell fraction (not recorded which). The receptors derive from a male donor with ankylosing spondylitis or in good health (not recorded which).

A few counts support this clonotype. The chain recombines TRBV7-9 with TRBJ2-1; D is ambiguous. Germline V CDR1 and CDR2: SEHNR, FQNEAQ (reference sequence). Deletions cut 5 bases from V and 5 bases from J, with 10 bases between. This CDR3 is built from 13 residues. The CDR3 DNA sequence: TGTGCCAGCAGCCCCACCGGCCACAATGAGCAGTTCTTC. As protein: CASSPTGHNEQFF.

This rearrangement joins TRBV29-1 to TRBJ1-4, with unresolved D. The V end was cut by 0 bases, the J end by 7 bases, with 15 bases between. From germline, CDR1 is SQVTM and CDR2 ANQGSEA. The CDR3 has 15 residues. Here the CDR3 reads CSVEETGGPPEKLFF. The CDR3 bases are TGCAGCGTTGAAGAGACCGGAGGGCCCCCTGAAAAACTGTTTTTT.

The J gene is TRBJ2-2, the V gene TRBV6-5; possible D gene TRBD1, 8 bases. This CDR3 spans 14 amino acids. Between the trimmed V and J ends, which lost 4 bases and 7 bases, there was a span of 13 bases. The germline V gene encodes CDR1 MNHEY and CDR2 SVGAGI. The CDR3 DNA is TGTGCCAGCAGTTCGGACAGGGAGGGCGGGGAGCTGTTTTTT. It specifies CASSSDREGGELFF.

This clonotype showed up many times. The genes are TRBV25-1 and TRBJ2-7; possible D gene TRBD2, 6 bases. CDR1 MGHDK and CDR2 SYGVNS come from the germline V gene. Trimming left V 6 bases short and J 6 bases short, with 9 bases between. This CDR3 has 11 amino acids. CDR3 nucleotides: TGTGCCAGCAGATCGGGAGCCGAGCAGTACTTC. This codes for CASRSGAEQYF.

The V call is TRBV5-1, the J call TRBJ2-2; TRBD2 might be the D (5 bases). This CDR3 region has 15 residues. Germline CDR1 and CDR2: SGHRS and YFSETQ. Trimming pared 0 bases from V and 5 bases from J, leaving 11 bases between. The CDR3: CASSLEFPGTGELFF. In DNA form, the CDR3 reads TGCGCCAGCAGCTTGGAGTTCCCGGGGACCGGGGAGCTGTTTTTT.

This clonotype has a handful of counts. V usage is TRBV7-2 and J usage is TRBJ2-1, with D possibly TRBD2 on 6 matching bases. V dropped 2 bases and J dropped 2 bases, with 7 bases sitting between them. This CDR3 comprises 14 residues. Germline V gives CDR1 SGHTA, CDR2 FQGNSA. CDR3 region: CASSLIAAYNEQFF. CDR3 bases: TGTGCCAGCAGCTTAATAGCGGCCTACAATGAGCAGTTCTTC.

The table lists this clonotype with a few counts. The chain combines TRBV12-3 or TRBV12-4 with TRBJ2-2; 14 bases are shared with TRBD2. The ends lost 6 bases at V and 2 bases at J; junction bases unmatched: 8. This CDR3 is built from 18 residues. CDR3 region: CASRTGTSGSSNTGELFF. The CDR3, as DNA: TGTGCCAGCAGGACCGGGACTAGCGGGAGTAGTAACACCGGGGAGCTGTTTTTT.

This sequence joins TRBV29-1 and TRBJ2-3, with 10 bases fitting TRBD1. V was clipped by 3 bases and J by 8 bases; unmatched bases: 8. Per the germline V gene, CDR1 is SQVTM and CDR2 is ANQGSEA. The CDR3 length is 14 residues. In DNA form, the CDR3 reads TGCAGCGTTGAGAGGACAGGGGGTAGGGGTACGCAGTATTTT. As protein: CSVERTGGRGTQYF.

This clonotype was counted only a few times. The gene calls are TRBV4-3 and TRBJ2-7; 9 bases map to TRBD1. Germline CDR1 reads LGHNA; CDR2 reads YSLEER. There are 13 residues in the CDR3. V was clipped by 8 bases and J by 3 bases; unmatched bases: 5. CDR3 in amino acids: CASGMGQGYEQYF. DNA for the CDR3: TGCGCCAGCGGAATGGGACAGGGCTACGAGCAGTACTTC.

There are a few counts of this clonotype. The rearrangement joins TRBV29-1 to TRBJ2-1; maybe TRBD1 (5 bases). V dropped 6 bases and J dropped 8 bases, with 11 bases sitting between them. The length of the CDR3 is 11 residues. Germline assignment: CDR1 SQVTM and CDR2 ANQGSEA. The DNA for the CDR3 is TGCAGCGTCGAGTTAGGGGATGAGCAGTTCTTC. This sequence encodes CSVELGDEQFF.

There are a few counts of this clonotype. The CDR3 loop reads CSARDLGGGEGETQYF. The CDR3 DNA reads as TGCAGTGCTAGAGACCTGGGGGGGGGCGAGGGCGAGACCCAGTACTTC. The chain is built from TRBV20-1 and TRBJ2-5, with a possible D match to TRBD2 (7 bases). V lost 0 bases, J lost 5 bases, and 19 bases lay in between. Germline CDR1 and CDR2: DFQATT and SNEGSKA (reference sequence). The CDR3 sequence is 16 residues long.

J is TRBJ2-1 and V is TRBV7-8; 11 bases match TRBD2. From germline, CDR1 is SGHVS and CDR2 FQNEAQ. This CDR3 comprises 16 residues. With 5 bases clipped from V and 5 bases from J, the junction kept 8 bases outside the gene matches. CDR3 nucleotide sequence: TGTGCCAGCAGCGCCCAGACTAGCGGGGATAACAATGAGCAGTTCTTC. Protein product: CASSAQTSGDNNEQFF.

The rearrangement uses TRBV4-3 and TRBJ2-7, with TRBD2 matching over 8 bases. This CDR3 comprises 14 residues. Germline CDR1 and CDR2: LGHNA and YSLEER. The ends lost 1 base at V and 6 bases at J; junction bases unmatched: 5. The CDR3 bases are TGCGCCAGCAGCCAAGCAACGGGAGGGGGCGAGCAGTACTTC. It codes for CASSQATGGGEQYF.

CDR3 residues: CSAEGVNSGSYEQYF. The CDR3 bases are TGCAGTGCCGAGGGAGTGAATAGCGGGAGCTACGAGCAGTACTTC. The chain is built from TRBV20-1 and TRBJ2-7, with 9 bases fitting TRBD2. The CDR3 is made up of 15 amino acids. The germline CDR1 and CDR2 sequences are DFQATT and SNEGSKA (reference sequence). The V gene end was trimmed by 6 bases and the J gene end by 3 bases; junction bases not matched to a gene: 12.

This clonotype was recorded a few times. The chain carries TRBV7-9 and TRBJ2-3; 14 nucleotides align to TRBD2. Germline V lookup: CDR1 SEHNR, CDR2 FQNEAQ (reference sequence). The V gene end was trimmed by 5 bases and the J gene end by 5 bases; junction bases not matched to a gene: 3. The CDR3 is 15 residues long. In nucleotides, the CDR3 is TGTGCCAGCAGCGGGGGACTAGCGGGAGAAGATACGCAGTATTTT. Amino acid sequence: CASSGGLAGEDTQYF.

The chain employs TRBV28 and TRBJ2-7; D might be TRBD2 (6 bases). The CDR3 length is 14 residues. Germline-derived CDR1 and CDR2 are MDHEN and SYDVKM. The V and J ends lost 6 bases and 7 bases respectively, with 19 bases between them. The CDR3 protein is CASSLRTSWGEQYF. CDR3 nucleotide sequence: TGTGCCAGCAGCCTTCGTACTAGCTGGGGTGAGCAGTACTTC.

The chain recombines TRBV6-6 with TRBJ1-5; no clear D. The CDR3 covers 13 residues. V was cut by 7 bases and J by 4 bases, with 11 bases left in between. Germline V gives CDR1 MNHNY, CDR2 SVGAGI (reference sequence). In nucleotides, the CDR3 is TGTGCCAGCAAGCTCGGCGGGAATCAGCCCCAGCATTTT. Translating gives CASKLGGNQPQHF.

The J gene is TRBJ2-1, the V gene TRBV7-9; the match to TRBD2 covers 10 bases. Per germline, CDR1 SEHNR and CDR2 FQNEAQ (reference sequence). Germline trimming cut 3 bases from V and 4 bases from J; bases unmatched to any gene: 6. The CDR3 runs to 16 residues. CDR3 residues: CASSLSAGGPYNEQFF. CDR3 bases: TGTGCCAGCAGCTTGTCAGCGGGAGGGCCTTACAATGAGCAGTTCTTC.

This clonotype has only a few counts. This chain connects TRBV27 to TRBJ1-5; the D is unclear. CDR3 length: 13 residues. The V end was cut by 0 bases, the J end by 5 bases, with 5 bases between. From germline, CDR1 is MNHEY and CDR2 SMNVEV (reference sequence). The CDR3 DNA is TGTGCCAGCAGTTTATCTGGCGATCAGCCCCAGCATTTT. It yields the protein CASSLSGDQPQHF.

V and J are TRBV20-1 and TRBJ2-5; 10 nucleotides agree with TRBD2. The V segment lost 2 bases and the J segment 5 bases; nucleotides outside the gene matches: 8. The CDR3 extends over 15 amino acids. The germline V gene encodes CDR1 DFQATT and CDR2 SNEGSKA (reference sequence). CDR3 region: CSARIQREGLETQYF. In DNA form, the CDR3 reads TGCAGTGCTAGAATACAGCGGGAGGGCCTTGAGACCCAGTACTTC.

The V gene is TRBV4-1, the J gene TRBJ1-1; 7 bases are a match to TRBD1. Germline CDR1 and CDR2: MGHRA and YSYEKL. J lost 1 base, V lost 4 bases, and 9 bases had no gene match. The CDR3 spans 16 residues. Written as DNA, the CDR3 is TGCGCCAGCAGCCCGGGGACAGAAAATAAGAACACTGAAGCTTTCTTT. It is translated as CASSPGTENKNTEAFF.

The chain has TRBV11-2 and TRBJ2-2, with D hard to call. With 5 bases removed from V and 0 bases from J, the gap between germline ends came to 7 bases. The germline CDR1 and CDR2 sequences are SGHAT and FQNNGV. The CDR3 spans 14 residues. CDR3: CASSKEANTGELFF. DNA for the CDR3: TGTGCCAGCAGCAAGGAAGCGAACACCGGGGAGCTGTTTTTT.

This clonotype occurred a few times. This chain joins TRBV27 and TRBJ2-7; 14 nucleotides match TRBD2. The CDR3 has 17 residues. The trim removed 7 bases at V and 0 bases at J, leaving 8 bases unmatched. Germline values: CDR1 MNHEY, CDR2 SMNVEV (reference sequence). The CDR3 nucleotides are TGTGCCAGCAAGCCGGGACTAGCGGGGGCCGTCTCCTACGAGCAGTACTTC. The encoded protein is CASKPGLAGAVSYEQYF.

This clonotype was seen more than once but under ten times. The chain recombines TRBV4-1 with TRBJ2-7, with D unresolved. V lost 6 bases and J 2 bases, leaving 11 bases between the germline ends. The CDR3 has 13 residues. Germline V gene data show CDR1 as MGHRA and CDR2 as YSYEKL. Here the CDR3 reads CASSPNSAYEQYF. In DNA form, the CDR3 reads TGCGCCAGCAGTCCGAACAGCGCCTACGAGCAGTACTTC.

The chain employs TRBV20-1 and TRBJ1-1; D unclear. The CDR3 totals 13 residues. With 4 bases removed from V and 0 bases from J, the gap between germline ends came to 9 bases. CDR1 is DFQATT, CDR2 SNEGSKA, per germline (reference sequence). CDR3 residues: CSAMGIMNTEAFF. The DNA of the CDR3 is TGCAGTGCTATGGGGATTATGAACACTGAAGCTTTCTTT.

In this sample, this clonotype turned up a few times. V usage is TRBV6-5 and J usage is TRBJ2-2; unclear D gene. CDR3 length: 13 residues. Trimming removed 1 base at V and 6 bases at J, with 6 bases between. Germline V gives CDR1 MNHEY, CDR2 SVGAGI. The chain's CDR3 is CASSYLRSGELFF. CDR3 sequence (DNA): TGTGCCAGCAGTTACTTGCGCTCCGGGGAGCTGTTTTTT.

This clonotype was recorded many times. V and J are TRBV6-4 and TRBJ2-1; D remains unclear. This CDR3 is built from 15 residues. Trimming took off 0 bases at V and 6 bases at J, with 12 bases between the two ends. CDR1 is MRHNA, CDR2 SNTAGT, per germline. The CDR3, as DNA: TGTGCCAGCAGTGACTCTCGGTCTAGTACCAATGAGCAGTTCTTC. This encodes CASSDSRSSTNEQFF.

The rearrangement links TRBV7-9 to TRBJ2-2, with D perhaps TRBD1 (6 bases). Trimming removed 6 bases at V and 0 bases at J, with 14 bases between. The CDR3 consists of 16 residues. In germline, CDR1 is SEHNR, CDR2 FQNEAQ (reference sequence). DNA of the CDR3: TGTGCCAGCAGTTCCAACAGGGCCCCGAACACCGGGGAGCTGTTTTTT. Translation: CASSSNRAPNTGELFF.

The table lists this clonotype with a count of one. It may be a read error: a sequence one base away is much more abundant. The chain joins TRBV28 to TRBJ2-7; 8 positions agree with TRBD1. CDR3 length: 16 residues. Germline lookup yields CDR1 MDHEN and CDR2 SYDVKM. DNA for the CDR3: TGTGCCAGAAGTTTAACTCCCGGGACAGGAGCCTACGAGCAGTACTTC. Amino acids: CARSLTPGTGAYEQYF. Looking up the rest from reference TRBV28 and TRBJ2-7 gives the full variable domain: DVKVTQSSRYLVKRTGEKVFLECVQDMDHENMFWYRQDPGLGLRLIYFSYDVKMKEKGDIPEGYSVSREKKERFSLILESASTNQTSMYLCARSLTPGTGAYEQYFGPGTRLTVT.

J is TRBJ1-1 and V is TRBV3-1, with TRBD1 matching 9 bases. CDR3 length: 18 amino acids. The germline CDR1 and CDR2 sequences are LGHDT and YNNKEL (reference sequence). The V segment lost 0 bases and the J segment 0 bases; nucleotides outside the gene matches: 8. The CDR3 coding sequence is TGTGCCAGCAGCCAAGAGCTACAGGGGGCATTCATGAACACTGAAGCTTTCTTT. Residues: CASSQELQGAFMNTEAFF.